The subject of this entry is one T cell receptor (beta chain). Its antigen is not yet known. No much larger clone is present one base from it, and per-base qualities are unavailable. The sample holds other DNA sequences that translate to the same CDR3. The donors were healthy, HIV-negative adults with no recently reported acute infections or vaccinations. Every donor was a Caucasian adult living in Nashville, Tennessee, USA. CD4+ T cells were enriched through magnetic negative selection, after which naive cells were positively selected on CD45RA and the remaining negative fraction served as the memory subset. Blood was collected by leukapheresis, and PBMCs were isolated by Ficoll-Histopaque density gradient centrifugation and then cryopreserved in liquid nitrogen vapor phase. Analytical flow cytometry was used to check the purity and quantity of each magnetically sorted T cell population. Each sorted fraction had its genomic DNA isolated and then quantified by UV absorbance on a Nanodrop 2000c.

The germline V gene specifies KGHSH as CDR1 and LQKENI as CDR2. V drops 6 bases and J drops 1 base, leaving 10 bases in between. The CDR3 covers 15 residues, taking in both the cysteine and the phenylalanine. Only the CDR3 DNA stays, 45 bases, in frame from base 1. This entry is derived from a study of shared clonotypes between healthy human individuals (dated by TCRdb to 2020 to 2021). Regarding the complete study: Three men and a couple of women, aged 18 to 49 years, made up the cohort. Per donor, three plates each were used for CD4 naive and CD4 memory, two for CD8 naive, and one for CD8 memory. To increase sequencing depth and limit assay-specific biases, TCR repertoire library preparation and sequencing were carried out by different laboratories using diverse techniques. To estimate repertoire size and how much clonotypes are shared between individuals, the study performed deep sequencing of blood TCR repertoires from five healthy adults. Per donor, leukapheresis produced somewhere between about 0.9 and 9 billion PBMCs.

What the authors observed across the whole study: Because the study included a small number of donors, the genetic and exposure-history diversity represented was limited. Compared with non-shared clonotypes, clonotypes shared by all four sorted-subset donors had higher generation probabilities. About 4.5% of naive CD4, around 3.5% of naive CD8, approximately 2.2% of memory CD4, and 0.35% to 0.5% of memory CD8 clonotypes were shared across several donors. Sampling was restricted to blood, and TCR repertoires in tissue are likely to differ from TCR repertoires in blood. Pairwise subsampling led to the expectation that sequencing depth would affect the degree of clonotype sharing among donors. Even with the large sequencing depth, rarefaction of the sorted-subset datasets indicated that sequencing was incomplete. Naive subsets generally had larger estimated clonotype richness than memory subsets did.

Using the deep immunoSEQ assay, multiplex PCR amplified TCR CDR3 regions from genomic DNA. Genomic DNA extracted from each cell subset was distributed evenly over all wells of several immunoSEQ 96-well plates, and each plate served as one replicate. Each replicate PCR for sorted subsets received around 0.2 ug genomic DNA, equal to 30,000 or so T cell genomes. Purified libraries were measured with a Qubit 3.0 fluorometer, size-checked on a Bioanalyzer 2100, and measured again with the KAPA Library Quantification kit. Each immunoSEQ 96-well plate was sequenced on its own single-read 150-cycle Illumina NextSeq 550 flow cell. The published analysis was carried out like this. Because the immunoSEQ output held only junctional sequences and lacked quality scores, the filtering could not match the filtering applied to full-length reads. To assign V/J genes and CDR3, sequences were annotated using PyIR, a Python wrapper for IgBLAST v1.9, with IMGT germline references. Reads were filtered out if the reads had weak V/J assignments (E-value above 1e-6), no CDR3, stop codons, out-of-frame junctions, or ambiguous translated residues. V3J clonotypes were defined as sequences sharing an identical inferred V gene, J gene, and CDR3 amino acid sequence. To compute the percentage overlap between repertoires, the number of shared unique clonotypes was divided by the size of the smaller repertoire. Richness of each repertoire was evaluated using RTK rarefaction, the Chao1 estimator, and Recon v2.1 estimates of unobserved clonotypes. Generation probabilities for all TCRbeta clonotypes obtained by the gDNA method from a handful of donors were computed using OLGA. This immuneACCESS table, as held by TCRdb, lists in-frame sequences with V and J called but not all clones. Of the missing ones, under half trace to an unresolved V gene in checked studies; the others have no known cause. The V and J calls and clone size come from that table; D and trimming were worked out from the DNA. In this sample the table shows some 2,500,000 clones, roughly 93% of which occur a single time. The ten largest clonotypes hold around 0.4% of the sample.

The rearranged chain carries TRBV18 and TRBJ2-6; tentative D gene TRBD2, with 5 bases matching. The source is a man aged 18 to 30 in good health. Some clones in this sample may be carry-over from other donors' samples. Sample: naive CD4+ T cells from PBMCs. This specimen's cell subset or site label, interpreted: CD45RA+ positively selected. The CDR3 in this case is CASSPGESGANVLTF. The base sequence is TGTGCCAGCTCCCCTGGGGAGTCTGGGGCCAACGTCCTGACTTTC.